The present TCR beta chain was sequenced within a study of blood T cell repertoires in COVID-19. Study-wide background: Donors in the United States, Italy and Spain gave samples during acute or convalescent COVID-19. PBMCs, B-cell-depleted T cells, or T cells were the source of the cDNA or gDNA that made up the material.

Authors' methods: Amplification of reference gene primers provided the estimated nucleated cell counts. Repertoires were generated with immunoSEQ multiplex PCR, while TCRdb's copy carries only in-frame clones and drops some. Clone size and the V and J calls come from that table; the DNA yielded D and trimming. Among 200,000 to 300,000 clones listed, under 85% were seen once. The specimen was peripheral blood. This TCR came from a human donor in a cohort sampled during active COVID-19.

CDR3 loop: CASSFRGTETQYF. The CDR3 coding sequence is TGTGCCAGCAGTTTCAGGGGGACGGAGACCCAGTACTTC. This chain joins TRBV27 and TRBJ2-5; TRBD1 matches at 7 bases. V shed 3 bases, J shed 5 bases, and the junction held 3 bases outside the gene matches. Germline V gene lookup returns CDR1 MNHEY and CDR2 SMNVEV (reference sequence). The CDR3 has 13 amino acids.